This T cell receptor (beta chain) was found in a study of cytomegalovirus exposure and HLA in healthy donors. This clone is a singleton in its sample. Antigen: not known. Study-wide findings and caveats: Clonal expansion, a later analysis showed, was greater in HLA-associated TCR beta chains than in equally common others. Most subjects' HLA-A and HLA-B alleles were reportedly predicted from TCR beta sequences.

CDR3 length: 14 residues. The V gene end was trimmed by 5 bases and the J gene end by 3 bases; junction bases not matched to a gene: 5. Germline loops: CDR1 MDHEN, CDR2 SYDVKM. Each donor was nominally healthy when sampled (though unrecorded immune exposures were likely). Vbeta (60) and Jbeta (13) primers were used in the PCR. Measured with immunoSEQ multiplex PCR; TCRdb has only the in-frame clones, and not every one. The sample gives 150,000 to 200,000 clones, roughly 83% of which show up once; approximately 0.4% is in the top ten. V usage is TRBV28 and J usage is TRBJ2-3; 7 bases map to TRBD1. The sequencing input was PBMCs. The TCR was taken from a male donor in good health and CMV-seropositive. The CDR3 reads CASSRRQGTDTQYF. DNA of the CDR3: TGTGCCAGCAGTCGAAGACAGGGTACAGATACGCAGTATTTT.